These 10 T cell receptor beta chains were all obtained from the same sample, sequenced in a study of T cells in tuberculosis. Measured with immunoSEQ multiplex PCR; TCRdb has only the in-frame clones, and not every one. This sample has some 60,000 clones, with roughly 79% found just once. After thawing and overnight rest, PBMC were stained with GMM-loaded CD1B tetramer, viability dye and anti-CD3 for sorting. The CD1B tetramers carried C32 glucose monomycolate purified from Rhodococcus equi. The sequenced sample was CD1b-GMM tetramer-negative cells sorted from PBMCs. These receptors all stem from an adult woman with latent tuberculosis.

This clone was seen just once. For the CDR3, the DNA is TGTGCCAGCAGCCCCGTCGGGGGGGCGCAGAACACCGGGGAGCTGTTTTTT. Translation gives CASSPVGGAQNTGELFF. This chain uses TRBV9 with TRBJ2-2, with 8 bases identical to TRBD2. Germline lookup yields CDR1 SGDLS and CDR2 YYNGEE. V lost 4 bases and J lost 1; bases outside the gene matches: 9. The CDR3 totals 17 residues.

The CDR3 loop is CASSPPGGPNEKLFF. For the CDR3, the DNA is TGTGCCAGCTCACCCCCAGGGGGCCCTAATGAAAAACTGTTTTTT. The chain is built from TRBV18 and TRBJ1-4; 8 nucleotides agree with TRBD1. Germline V gene data show CDR1 as KGHSH and CDR2 as LQKENI. The V segment lost 3 bases and the J segment 3 bases; nucleotides outside the gene matches: 3. The CDR3 is 15 residues long.

This sequence joins TRBV19 and TRBJ2-3, with D possibly being TRBD1 (5 bases). Germline CDR1 is LNHDA and CDR2 is SQIVND (reference sequence). CDR3 length: 16 residues. V was cut by 0 bases and J by 7 bases, with 17 bases left in between. CDR3 protein: CASSIDGAGIRNTQYF. Here the CDR3 DNA reads TGTGCCAGTAGTATAGATGGGGCAGGGATAAGGAATACGCAGTATTTT.

The rearrangement uses TRBV5-3 and TRBJ2-1; 7 bases agree with TRBD1. TRBV5-3 is an ORF; its function is uncertain. The CDR3 extends over 15 amino acids. V dropped 3 bases and J dropped 5; count of bases not matched to a gene: 8. In DNA, the CDR3 is TGTGCCAGAAGCTGGGCAGGACAGGCCCACAATGAGCAGTTCTTC. Translating it yields CARSWAGQAHNEQFF.

The chain recombines TRBV4-3 with TRBJ1-6; D gene ambiguous. The CDR3 spans 15 residues. Germline CDR1 is LGHNA and CDR2 is YSLEER. The V end lost 0 bases, the J end lost 8 bases, and 11 bases lay between the germline ends. The chain's CDR3 is CASSQDQVGDSPLHF. In DNA form, the CDR3 reads TGCGCCAGCAGCCAAGATCAAGTGGGAGATTCACCCCTCCACTTT.

The V call is TRBV10-1, the J call TRBJ1-4; TRBD1 matches at 10 bases. The CDR3 runs 16 residues. Germline values: CDR1 WNHNN, CDR2 SYGVQD (reference sequence). V shed 1 base and J 5 bases; nucleotides not matched to a gene: 4. CDR3 sequence: CASSEFVGQGNEKLFF. The CDR3 region has the DNA TGCGCCAGCAGTGAGTTCGTGGGACAGGGGAATGAAAAACTGTTTTTT.

This clone was picked up a small number of times. The chain couples TRBV7-2 to TRBJ2-7; no firm D call. Trimming shortened V by 1 base and J by 3 bases, and 4 bases separated the two germline ends. The CDR3 is 12 residues long. Germline V CDR1 and CDR2: SGHTA, FQGNSA. The CDR3 coding sequence is TGTGCCAGCAGCTTAGGCAGCTACGAGCAGTACTTC. Amino acids: CASSLGSYEQYF.

Worth noting for this clone: At the DNA level, this CDR3 is encoded by other sequences in the same sample as well. The gene calls are TRBV23-1 and TRBJ1-6; 7 bases map to TRBD1. TRBV23-1 counts as an open reading frame of uncertain function. Unmatched junction bases numbered 3, after V lost 5 bases and J lost 5 bases. This CDR3 has 14 residues. The chain's CDR3 is CASSTGADNSPLHF. The CDR3 DNA sequence: TGCGCCAGCAGTACAGGGGCGGATAATTCACCCCTCCACTTT.

J is TRBJ2-3 and V is TRBV28, with D perhaps matching TRBD2 (5 bases). CDR1 and CDR2 from the germline V gene are MDHEN and SYDVKM. This CDR3 has 14 residues. V was clipped by 2 bases and J by 1 base, with 7 bases between them. This CDR3 is CASSLERRTDTQYF. For the CDR3, the DNA is TGTGCCAGCAGTTTAGAGCGGCGCACAGATACGCAGTATTTT.

The CDR3 DNA sequence: TGCGCCAGCAGCCCCCGGACAGGAAATTCCTACGAGCAGTACTTC. It is translated as CASSPRTGNSYEQYF. This chain connects TRBV5-1 to TRBJ2-7; 7 bases line up with TRBD1. The CDR3 contains 15 residues. Germline V gene lookup returns CDR1 SGHRS and CDR2 YFSETQ. The junction had 8 bases not matched to a gene; V was cut back by 4 bases and J by 1 base. The full variable domain, with the rest looked up from reference TRBV5-1 and TRBJ2-7, is KAGVTQTPRYLIKTRGQQVTLSCSPISGHRSVSWYQQTPGQGLQFLFEYFSETQRNKGNFPGRFSGRQFSNSRSEMNVSTLELGDSALYLCASSPRTGNSYEQYFGPGTRLTVT.